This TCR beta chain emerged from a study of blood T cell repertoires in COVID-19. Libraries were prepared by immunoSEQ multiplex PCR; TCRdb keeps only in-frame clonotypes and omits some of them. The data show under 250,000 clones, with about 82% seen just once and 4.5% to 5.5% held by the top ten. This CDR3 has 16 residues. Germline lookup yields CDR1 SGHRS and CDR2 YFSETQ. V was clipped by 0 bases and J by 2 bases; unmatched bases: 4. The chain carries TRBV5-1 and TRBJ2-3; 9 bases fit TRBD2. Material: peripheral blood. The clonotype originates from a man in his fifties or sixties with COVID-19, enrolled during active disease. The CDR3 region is CASSLAQRGATDTQYF. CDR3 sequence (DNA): TGCGCCAGCAGCTTGGCCCAGCGGGGGGCCACAGATACGCAGTATTTT.